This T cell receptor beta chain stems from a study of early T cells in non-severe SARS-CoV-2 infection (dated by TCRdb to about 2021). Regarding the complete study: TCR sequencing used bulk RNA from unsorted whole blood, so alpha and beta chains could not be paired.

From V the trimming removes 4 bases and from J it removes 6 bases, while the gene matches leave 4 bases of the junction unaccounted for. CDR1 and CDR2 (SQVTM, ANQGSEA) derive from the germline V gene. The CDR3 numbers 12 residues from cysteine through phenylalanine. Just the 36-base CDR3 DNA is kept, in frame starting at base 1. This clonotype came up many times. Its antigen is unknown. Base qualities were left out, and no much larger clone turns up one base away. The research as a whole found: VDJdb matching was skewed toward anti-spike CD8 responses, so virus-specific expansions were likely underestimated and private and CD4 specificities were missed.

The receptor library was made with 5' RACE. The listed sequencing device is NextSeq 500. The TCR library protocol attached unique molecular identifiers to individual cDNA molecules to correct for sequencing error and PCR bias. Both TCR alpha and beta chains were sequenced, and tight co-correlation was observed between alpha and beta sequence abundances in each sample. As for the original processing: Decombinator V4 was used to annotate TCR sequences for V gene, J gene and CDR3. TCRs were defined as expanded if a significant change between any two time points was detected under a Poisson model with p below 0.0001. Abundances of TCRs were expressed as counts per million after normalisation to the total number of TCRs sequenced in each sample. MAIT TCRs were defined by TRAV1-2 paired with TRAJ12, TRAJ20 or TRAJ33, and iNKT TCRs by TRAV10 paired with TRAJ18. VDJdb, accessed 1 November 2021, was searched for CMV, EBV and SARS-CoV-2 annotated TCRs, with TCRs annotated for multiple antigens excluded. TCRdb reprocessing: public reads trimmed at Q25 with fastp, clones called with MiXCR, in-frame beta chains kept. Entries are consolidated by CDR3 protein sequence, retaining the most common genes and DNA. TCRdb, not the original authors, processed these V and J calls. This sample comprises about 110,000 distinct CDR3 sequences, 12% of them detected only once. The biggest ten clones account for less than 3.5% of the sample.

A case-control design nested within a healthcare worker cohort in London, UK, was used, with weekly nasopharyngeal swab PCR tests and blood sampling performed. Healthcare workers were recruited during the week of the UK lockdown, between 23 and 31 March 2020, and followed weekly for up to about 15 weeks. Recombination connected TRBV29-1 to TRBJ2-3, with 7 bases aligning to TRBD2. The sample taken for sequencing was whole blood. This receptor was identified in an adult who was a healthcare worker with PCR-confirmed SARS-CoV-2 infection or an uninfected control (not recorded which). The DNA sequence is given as TGCAGCGTTGGTCCCGGGGGGGATACGCAGTATTTT. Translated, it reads CSVGPGGDTQYF.